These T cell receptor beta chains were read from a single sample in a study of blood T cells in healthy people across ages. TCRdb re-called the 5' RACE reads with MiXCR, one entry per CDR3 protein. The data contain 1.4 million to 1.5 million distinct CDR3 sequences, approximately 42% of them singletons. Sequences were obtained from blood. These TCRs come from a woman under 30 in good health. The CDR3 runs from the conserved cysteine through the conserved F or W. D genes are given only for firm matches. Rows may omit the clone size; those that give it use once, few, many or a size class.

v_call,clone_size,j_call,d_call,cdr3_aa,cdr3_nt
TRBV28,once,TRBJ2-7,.,CATGAGPYEQYF,TGTGCCACGGGGGCGGGCCCTTACGAGCAGTACTTC
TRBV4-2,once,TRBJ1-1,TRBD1,CASSPKGQGVTEAFF,TGTGCCAGCAGCCCTAAGGGACAGGGGGTCACTGAAGCTTTCTTT
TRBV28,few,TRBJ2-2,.,CASREVNGELFF,TGTGCCAGCAGGGAGGTTAACGGGGAGCTGTTTTTT
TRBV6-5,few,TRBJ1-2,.,CASSYFGTPTNYGYTF,TGTGCCAGCAGTTACTTCGGCACGCCGACGAACTATGGCTACACCTTC
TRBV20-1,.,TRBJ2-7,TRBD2,CSVGGTSGGYEQYF,TGCAGTGTCGGGGGGACTAGCGGGGGTTACGAGCAGTACTTC
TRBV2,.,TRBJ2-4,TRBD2,CASSLTGLAERLAKNIQYF,TGTGCCAGCAGCCTGACCGGACTAGCGGAAAGACTAGCCAAAAACATTCAGTACTTC
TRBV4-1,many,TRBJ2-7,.,CASSQDSSYEQYF,TGTGCCAGCAGCCAAGACAGCTCCTACGAGCAGTACTTC
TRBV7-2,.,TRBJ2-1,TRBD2,CASSHGLAGEKIYNEQFF,TGTGCCAGCAGCCACGGGCTAGCGGGGGAGAAGATATACAATGAGCAGTTCTTC
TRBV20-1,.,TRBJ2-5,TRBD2,CSARGPLAGGTEETQYF,TGCAGTGCTAGAGGGCCCCTAGCGGGGGGAACAGAAGAGACCCAGTACTTC
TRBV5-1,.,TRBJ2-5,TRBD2,CAGSGDELEETQYF,TGCGCCGGCAGCGGGGACGAATTAGAAGAGACCCAGTACTTC
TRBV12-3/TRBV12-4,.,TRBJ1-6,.,CASSLASGGGNNSPLHF,TGTGCCAGCAGTTTAGCATCGGGAGGAGGGAATAATTCACCCCTCCACTTT
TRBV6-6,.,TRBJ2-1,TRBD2,CATSKSGSLDEQFF,TGTGCCACCTCCAAGAGCGGGAGTTTGGATGAGCAGTTCTTC
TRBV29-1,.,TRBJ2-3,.,CGVDRPGADTQYF,TGCGGCGTTGACCGTCCAGGGGCAGATACGCAGTATTTT
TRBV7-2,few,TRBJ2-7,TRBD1,CASSLEGTGSTYEQYF,TGTGCCAGCAGCTTAGAAGGGACAGGGTCCACCTACGAGCAGTACTTC
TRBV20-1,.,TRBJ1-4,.,CSARDVRVLNEKLFF,TGCAGTGCTAGAGATGTCAGGGTCCTAAATGAAAAACTGTTTTTT
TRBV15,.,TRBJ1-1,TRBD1,CATSRGDRDRGTEAFF,TGTGCCACCAGCAGAGGGGACAGGGATAGGGGTACTGAAGCTTTCTTT
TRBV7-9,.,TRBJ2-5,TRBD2,CASSSIQREKETQYF,TGTGCCAGCAGCTCTATTCAGCGGGAGAAGGAGACCCAGTACTTC
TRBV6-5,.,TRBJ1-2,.,CASSYSWGDSGTRGYTF,TGTGCCAGCAGTTACTCATGGGGGGACTCGGGAACTCGGGGCTACACCTTC
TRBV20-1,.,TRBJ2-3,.,CSARDATGGTSTDTQYF,TGCAGTGCTAGAGATGCCACGGGGGGCACTAGCACAGATACGCAGTATTTT
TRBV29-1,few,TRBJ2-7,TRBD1,CSAGTGIYEQYF,TGCAGCGCCGGGACAGGGATCTACGAGCAGTACTTC
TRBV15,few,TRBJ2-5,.,CATSRDPAVSVGETQYF,TGTGCCACCAGCAGAGACCCAGCCGTCTCTGTAGGAGAGACCCAGTACTTC
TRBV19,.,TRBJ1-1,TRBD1,CASLLQGRNTEAFF,TGTGCCAGCCTACTACAGGGGAGAAACACTGAAGCTTTCTTT
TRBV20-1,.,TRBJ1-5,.,CSARLPDLSNQPQHF,TGCAGTGCTAGACTGCCAGACTTAAGCAATCAGCCCCAGCATTTT
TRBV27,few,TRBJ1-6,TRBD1,CASSDRGRYNSPLHF,TGTGCCAGCAGTGACAGGGGCCGCTATAATTCACCCCTCCACTTT
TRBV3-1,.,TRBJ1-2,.,CASSQWGANYGYTF,TGTGCCAGCAGCCAATGGGGTGCTAACTATGGCTACACCTTC
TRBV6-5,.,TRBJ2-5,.,CASSLTGSETQYF,TGTGCCAGCAGTCTTACAGGGTCAGAGACCCAGTACTTC
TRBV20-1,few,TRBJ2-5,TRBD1,CSARVQGARYQETQYF,TGCAGTGCTAGAGTCCAGGGGGCTAGGTACCAAGAGACCCAGTACTTC
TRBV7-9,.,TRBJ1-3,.,CASSLGEGYPSRTIYF,TGTGCCAGCAGCTTAGGGGAAGGGTACCCTTCCCGGACCATATATTTT
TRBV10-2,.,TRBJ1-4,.,CASTLTAATNEKLFF,TGCGCCAGCACCCTAACTGCGGCAACTAATGAAAAACTGTTTTTT